This TCR beta chain stems from a study of T cells after yellow fever vaccination. Study-wide results and limits: When the response was secondary, it was weaker but reached its peak faster, day 5 versus 15. Abundant clonotypes (contaminants from the bulk population) could be present in FACS-sorted repertoires. Just a small share of clonotypes turned up in the CD4 compartment as well as the CD8 compartment.

This clonotype was recorded a few times. Its target is unknown. Germline assignment: CDR1 MNHEY and CDR2 SVGAGI. Trimming at V came to 5 bases and at J to 1 base, leaving 2 bases not matched to a gene. The CDR3 is 15 residues long. The 5'RACE template-switching step produced TCR cDNA and added a universal primer site and UMIs. Using its own MiXCR run on the 5' RACE reads, TCRdb lists one record per CDR3 protein. The profile shows over 300,000 distinct CDR3 sequences, approximately 3.8% of them singletons. This TCR was sampled from a man between 18 and 35 years old who received the YFV17D yellow fever vaccine. The sequencing here drew on PBMCs, taken on the day of the yellow fever booster vaccination. The rearrangement joins TRBV6-5 to TRBJ2-7; 13 positions agree with TRBD2. CDR3 nucleotide sequence: TGTGCCAGCAGTCGACTAGCGGGGGGTTCCTACGAGCAGTACGTC. Its translation is CASSRLAGGSYEQYV.